Shown below are 10 T cell receptor beta chains from a single sample sequenced in a study of CD8+ T cells in alopecia areata (dated by TCRdb to the late 2010s). Library generation was performed with the immunoSEQ multiplex PCR assay. For TCR sequencing, RNA was extracted from every sample and reverse transcribed into cDNA to serve as template. TCRdb's version of the immuneACCESS table is confined to in-frame rearrangements and falls short of the full clone set. An unresolved V gene accounts for under half of the shortfall where checked; the remainder is of unknown origin. This sample comprises 90,000 to 120,000 clones, 84% of them detected only once. The ten most abundant clones make up over 20% of the sample. Per the publication, the time point label means: around 22 weeks on oral tofacitinib. The label giving this sample's treatment or condition can be read as: oral pan-JAK inhibitor, 5-10 mg twice daily.

The sequenced sample was CD8+ T cells sorted from blood, obtained at week 24, from a patient treated with tofacitinib. All receptors come from a human donor with alopecia areata.

This chain uses TRBV4-3 with TRBJ2-7, with D tentatively TRBD1 (5 bases). Germline-derived CDR1 and CDR2 are LGHNA and YSLEER. V lost 2 bases and J 7 bases, leaving 12 bases between the germline ends. The CDR3 sequence is 13 residues long. The CDR3 DNA follows: TGCGCCAGCAGCCAATGGGCAGGGAAGGAGCAGTACTTC. Translating gives CASSQWAGKEQYF.

The CDR3 sequence is CASSLSTSGHNEQFF. Written as DNA, the CDR3 is TGTGCCAGCAGCTTAAGTACTAGCGGACACAATGAGCAGTTCTTC. The chain combines TRBV7-3 with TRBJ2-1; 8 nucleotides line up with TRBD2. This CDR3 region has 15 residues. With 1 base clipped from V and 5 bases from J, the junction kept 4 bases outside the gene matches. CDR1 and CDR2 from the germline V gene are SGHTA and FQGTGA.

The gene calls are TRBV7-8 and TRBJ2-2; D possibly corresponds to TRBD2 (7 bases). Germline loops: CDR1 SGHVS, CDR2 FQNEAQ. The V end lost 5 bases, the J end lost 0 bases, and 19 bases lay between the germline ends. The CDR3 has 18 residues. The CDR3 is CASSDPPRRGPNTGELFF. The CDR3 nucleotides are TGTGCCAGCAGCGACCCGCCCCGGCGGGGGCCGAACACCGGGGAGCTGTTTTTT.

V usage is TRBV4-1 and J usage is TRBJ2-7; 11 bases map to TRBD2. This CDR3 spans 15 amino acids. Germline CDR1 and CDR2: MGHRA and YSYEKL. Trimming at V came to 4 bases and at J to 1 base, leaving 3 bases not matched to a gene. Here the CDR3 DNA reads TGCGCCAGCAGCCCCGGGACTAGCGGTTCCTACGAGCAGTACTTC. Translated, it gives CASSPGTSGSYEQYF.

This clone was seen a few times. J is TRBJ2-2 and V is TRBV4-3, with D possibly being TRBD1 (6 bases). This CDR3 has 17 residues. V gave up 0 bases and J gave up 0 bases, with 11 bases separating them. The germline V gene has CDR1 LGHNA and CDR2 YSLEER. CDR3 amino acids: CASSQDTGPSNTGELFF. The CDR3 region has the DNA TGCGCCAGCAGCCAAGATACAGGGCCTTCGAACACCGGGGAGCTGTTTTTT.

The chain joins TRBV5-6 to TRBJ1-1, with D uncertain. CDR1 is SGHDT and CDR2 is YYEEEE in the germline V gene. The ends were cut back, 3 bases at V and 0 bases at J, with 6 bases in the middle. The CDR3 is made up of 13 amino acids. The CDR3 sequence: CASSSRMNTEAFF. CDR3 nucleotide sequence: TGTGCCAGCAGCTCCAGGATGAACACTGAAGCTTTCTTT.

V and J are TRBV19 and TRBJ1-2; tentatively, D is TRBD1 (6 bases). Germline CDR1 reads LNHDA; CDR2 reads SQIVND (reference sequence). Trimming stripped 2 bases from V and 3 bases from J, with 13 bases between. This CDR3 has 15 amino acids. The CDR3 nucleotides are TGTGCCAGTAGTATACGGGGGGCGCGTGACTATGGCTACACCTTC. This translates into CASSIRGARDYGYTF.

The chain uses TRBV28 and TRBJ1-1; 9 nucleotides match TRBD1. CDR3 length: 16 residues. V lost 5 bases and J lost 0; bases outside the gene matches: 7. The V gene's germline CDR1 is MDHEN and CDR2 SYDVKM. CDR3 protein: CASSIRQGDMNTEAFF. Written as DNA, the CDR3 is TGTGCCAGCAGTATCAGACAGGGGGACATGAACACTGAAGCTTTCTTT.

In its sample, this clone was seen a few times. The V and J genes are TRBV5-1 and TRBJ1-3; TRBD1 might be the D (5 bases). The CDR3 sequence is 16 residues long. V was clipped by 1 base and J by 1 base, with 12 bases between them. CDR1 is SGHRS and CDR2 is YFSETQ in the germline V gene. The CDR3 DNA follows: TGCGCCAGCAGCTTGTCTCCAGGGCCGTCTGGAAACACCATATATTTT. Translating it yields CASSLSPGPSGNTIYF.

The chain uses TRBV28 and TRBJ2-1, with D possibly being TRBD1 (6 bases). Trimming left V 6 bases short and J 6 bases short, with 18 bases between. This CDR3 is 15 amino acids long. Germline V lookup: CDR1 MDHEN, CDR2 SYDVKM. The CDR3 DNA follows: TGTGCCAGCAGCCTGCAGGGGTTGGACCTCAATGAGCAGTTCTTC. The encoded protein is CASSLQGLDLNEQFF. Using reference TRBV28 and TRBJ2-1 for the parts outside the CDR3, the full variable domain is DVKVTQSSRYLVKRTGEKVFLECVQDMDHENMFWYRQDPGLGLRLIYFSYDVKMKEKGDIPEGYSVSREKKERFSLILESASTNQTSMYLCASSLQGLDLNEQFFGPGTRLTVL.